Listed below are T cell receptor beta chains from one sample, sequenced in a study of a mutant IDH1 vaccine in newly diagnosed glioma. These receptors have no identified antigens. Assay used: immunoSEQ multiplex PCR; TCRdb lists only in-frame clones, some missing. The sample carries some 120,000 clones, 80% recorded once. The source was PBMCs, collected from a glioma patient whose treatment included an IDH1 peptide vaccine. The receptors were sampled from a man between 40 and 49 years old with glioma. Both conserved end residues are part of each CDR3. The D gene is left open where the match is weak. Not every row has a clone size; where given, it reads once, few, many or a size class.

>TRBD1|TRBJ1-2|.|TRBV6-5
TGTGCCAGCAGCCAATACGGACAGGTCTATGGCTACACCTTC
CASSQYGQVYGYTF
>.|TRBJ2-1|.|TRBV4-1
TGCGCCAGCAGCCAAGATTTGCTACGGGGTACCTACAATGAGCAGTTCTTC
CASSQDLLRGTYNEQFF
>.|TRBJ2-5|.|TRBV7-7
TGTGCTAGCAGACCCGACAGGGTGGGGGGGACCCAGTACTTC
CASRPDRVGGTQYF
>.|TRBJ1-2|.|TRBV11-2
TGTGCCAGCAGCGGACGCACAGGGAGCTATGGCTACACCTTC
CASSGRTGSYGYTF
>.|TRBJ2-2|.|TRBV7-2
TGTGCCAGCAGCTCCGCATTGGAGCTGTTTTTT
CASSSALELFF
>.|TRBJ2-2|few|TRBV4-3
TGCGCCAGCAGCCAAGGGGGCACCGGGGAGCTGTTTTTT
CASSQGGTGELFF
>.|TRBJ1-1|.|TRBV5-1
TGCGCCAGCAGCCCCGCTGGGGGCGCGCTAGACACTGAAGCTTTCTTT
CASSPAGGALDTEAFF
>.|TRBJ1-2|.|TRBV19
TGTGCCAGTAGTATAAAAGGAGGCCCAGGCTATGGCTACACCTTC
CASSIKGGPGYGYTF
>.|TRBJ2-3|.|TRBV7-9
TGTGCCAGCAGCCCGGGGGCCCCCCCCTATACGCAGTATTTT
CASSPGAPPYTQYF
>.|TRBJ2-2|.|TRBV30
TGTGCCTGGGTCGGGACAAGGAACACCGGGGAGCTGTTTTTT
CAWVGTRNTGELFF
>.|TRBJ2-1|.|TRBV11-2
TGTGCCAGCAGCCCGGGCGGCAAGCAACGGTTCTTC
CASSPGGKQRFF
>.|TRBJ1-1|few|TRBV7-8
TGTGCCAGCAGCATCCGCGACGCAAACACTGAAGCTTTCTTT
CASSIRDANTEAFF
>.|TRBJ2-1|.|TRBV7-2
TGTGCCAGCAGCTTAGATTTGTCCCGGATTGAGCAGTTCTTC
CASSLDLSRIEQFF
>.|TRBJ2-5|.|TRBV6-1
TGTGCCAGCAGTGAAGCCGCCGCAGGGCCGAGGACCCAGTACTTC
CASSEAAAGPRTQYF
>TRBD1|TRBJ2-3|.|TRBV5-1
TGCGCCAGCAGCTCGCCGGGACAGGGGGTTAGCGGGGCAAGCACAGATACGCAGTATTTT
CASSSPGQGVSGASTDTQYF
>.|TRBJ2-5|once|TRBV7-9
TGTGCCAGCGCGGCGACGAGTGTCGAGACCCAGTACTTC
CASAATSVETQYF
>.|TRBJ2-2|.|TRBV28
TGTGCCAGCAGTTTAATGGACCCATGGGGGGAGCTGTTTTTT
CASSLMDPWGELFF
>.|TRBJ2-7|.|TRBV5-6
TGTGCCAGCAGCAGGTCCCTCGAGGCTTCATACGAGCAGTACTTC
CASSRSLEASYEQYF
>TRBD2|TRBJ2-2|.|TRBV9
TGTGCCAGCAGCGCCCATAGCGGGGGTAACGGGGAGCTGTTTTTT
CASSAHSGGNGELFF
>.|TRBJ1-2|many|TRBV18
TGTGCCAGCTCACCCGGAGTTAAAACTAACTATGGCTACACCTTC
CASSPGVKTNYGYTF
>.|TRBJ1-3|.|TRBV15
TGTGCCACCAGCAGAGATCCCCCTAGCTCTGGAAACACCATATATTTT
CATSRDPPSSGNTIYF
>.|TRBJ2-1|.|TRBV18
TGTGCCAGCTCACCACTCTTCGGTATCGAGCAGTTCTTC
CASSPLFGIEQFF
>TRBD1|TRBJ2-3|once|TRBV25-1
TGTGCCAGCAGGCCGGGACAGGGGCACCCAGATACGCAGTATTTT
CASRPGQGHPDTQYF
>TRBD1|TRBJ1-2|.|TRBV11-1
TGTGCCAGCAGCTTAACTGGGACAGGGGGCCTTGGCTACACCTTC
CASSLTGTGGLGYTF
>.|TRBJ1-1|.|TRBV28
TGTGCCGCGAACGGGGACAAGAACACTGAAGCTTTCTTT
CAANGDKNTEAFF
>.|TRBJ2-7|.|TRBV4-1
TGCGCCAGCAGCCAAGGAAGTTCCTACGAGCAGTACTTC
CASSQGSSYEQYF
>TRBD2|TRBJ2-1|.|TRBV5-1
TGCGCCAGCAGCTTCTTTCGGACTAGCGGGGGATTCTACAATGAGCAGTTCTTC
CASSFFRTSGGFYNEQFF
>.|TRBJ2-5|.|TRBV29-1
TGCAGCGTTGGACCAGAGACCCAGTACTTC
CSVGPETQYF
>TRBD2|TRBJ2-2|.|TRBV7-6
TGTGCCAGCAGCCCACGGACTAGCGGGGAATTAGCCGGGGAGCTGTTTTTT
CASSPRTSGELAGELFF
>TRBD2|TRBJ2-7|.|TRBV9
TGTGCCAGCAGCGTGGGAGCGGGAGCCTACGAGCAGTACTTC
CASSVGAGAYEQYF
>.|TRBJ1-2|.|TRBV7-9
TGTGCCAGCAGCTTATACGGCTACACCTTC
CASSLYGYTF
>TRBD2|TRBJ2-7|.|TRBV7-2
TGTGCCAGCAGCACTAGCGGGGGCTCCTACGAGCAGTACTTC
CASSTSGGSYEQYF
>.|TRBJ2-5|.|TRBV18
TGTGCCAGCTCACCAACCAGGGCTGGTATGGGTGAGACCCAGTACTTC
CASSPTRAGMGETQYF
>.|TRBJ2-2|few|TRBV27
TGTGCCAGCAGAACCCCCTACACCGGGGAGCTGTTTTTT
CASRTPYTGELFF
>.|TRBJ2-1|.|TRBV18
TGTGCCAGCTCACCACCTGGTCTCCCAATATACAATGAGCAGTTCTTC
CASSPPGLPIYNEQFF
>.|TRBJ1-4|.|TRBV7-2
TGTGCCAGCAGCTTAGCGGGAAGCAGGAGTGAAAAACTGTTTTTT
CASSLAGSRSEKLFF
>.|TRBJ1-1|.|TRBV9
TGTGCCAGCAGCGTAGTGGGGCGGAACACTGAAGCTTTCTTT
CASSVVGRNTEAFF
>.|TRBJ2-2|.|TRBV7-2
TGTGCCAGCAGCACTTACACCGGGGAGCTGTTTTTT
CASSTYTGELFF
>.|TRBJ1-4|.|TRBV4-3
TGCGCCAGCAGCAAGAGACCCACGAACGGCGAAAAACTGTTTTTT
CASSKRPTNGEKLFF
>TRBD2|TRBJ2-2|.|TRBV4-2
TGTGCCAGCAGCCAAGATATAGGGACTAGCGGGAGGTGGTCCGGGGAGCTGTTTTTT
CASSQDIGTSGRWSGELFF
>.|TRBJ2-7|.|TRBV27
TGTGCCAGCAGTTTATCGGTGGGACTGGCCTCCTACGAGCAGTACTTC
CASSLSVGLASYEQYF
>TRBD1|TRBJ1-6|.|TRBV7-6
TGTGCCAGCAGCTTAGCGACAGGGGTAAGGAATTCACCCCTCCACTTT
CASSLATGVRNSPLHF
>.|TRBJ2-5|many|TRBV30
TGTGCCTGGACAACAGGGTCGGGCCAAAAGACCCAGTACTTC
CAWTTGSGQKTQYF
>.|TRBJ2-7|.|TRBV18
TGTGCCAGCTCACCGAACAGGGACGAGCAGTACTTC
CASSPNRDEQYF
>TRBD1|TRBJ2-2|.|TRBV2
TGTGCCAGCAGTGAGGACAGGGTGACCGGGGAGCTGTTTTTT
CASSEDRVTGELFF
>.|TRBJ2-1|.|TRBV11-2
TGTGCCAGCAGCCGAACCGGGGCGCAGTCCGAGGGGCGGTTCTTC
CASSRTGAQSEGRFF
>.|TRBJ2-5|.|TRBV7-9
TGTGCCAGCAGCCCCAGGGGAGCCTTGTTGGAGACCCAGTACTTC
CASSPRGALLETQYF
>.|TRBJ2-2|.|TRBV9
TGTGCCAGCAGCGTACGGACTGGCAACACCGGGGAGCTGTTTTTT
CASSVRTGNTGELFF
>TRBD2|TRBJ2-2|.|TRBV11-1
TGTGCCAGCAGCTCGACTAGCGGGAGAAAGGTGAACACCGGGGAGCTGTTTTTT
CASSSTSGRKVNTGELFF
>TRBD2|TRBJ2-3|few|TRBV4-2
TGTGCCAGCAGCCAAGAACTAGCGGTCACAGATACGCAGTATTTT
CASSQELAVTDTQYF
>.|TRBJ1-1|.|TRBV7-6
TGTGCCAGCAGCTTGAGGGGCTCTGAAGCTTTCTTT
CASSLRGSEAFF
>TRBD1|TRBJ1-1|.|TRBV14
TGTGCCAGCAGACCGGGACAGCGGCTAAACACTGAAGCTTTCTTT
CASRPGQRLNTEAFF
>.|TRBJ2-5|.|TRBV7-9
TGTGCCAGCAGCCGATACGGGGGCGCGAGGGATGGAGAGACCCAGTACTTC
CASSRYGGARDGETQYF
>.|TRBJ2-7|.|TRBV7-2
TGTGCCAGCAGCTTAACCCCCTACGAGCAGTACTTC
CASSLTPYEQYF
>.|TRBJ2-4|.|TRBV2
TGTGCCGGCGGGGAGGCAGGGACAGCCAAAAACATTCAGTACTTC
CAGGEAGTAKNIQYF
>.|TRBJ1-1|.|TRBV19
TGTGCCAGTAGTATAGCGGGACCGAAATCGACTGAAGCTTTCTTT
CASSIAGPKSTEAFF
>.|TRBJ1-2|few|TRBV4-3
TGCGCCAGCAGCCAAGATTTGTCAGGGAGATACACCTTC
CASSQDLSGRYTF